Detailed here is one TCR beta chain. This clone came up once. The antigen this receptor binds is unknown. No clone much larger than this one lies a single base away; base qualities are absent. The sample is drawn from a study of cytomegalovirus exposure and HLA in healthy donors (TCRdb year 2017). For the study in its entirety: The 650 to 750 repertoires of the first cohort and the 120 or so validation repertoires were produced on the same platform, according to a later analysis. High-throughput TCR immunosequencing, statistical association of individual TCRs with disease status, and machine learning were combined to predict cytomegalovirus infection status. The study aimed to test whether signatures of past pathogen exposure could be identified by cataloging public T cell receptors. Besides the first cohort of roughly 660 subjects, a separate validation cohort made up of 120 different subjects was used.

The donors belonged to the validation cohort of 90 to 150 subjects, which was separate from the approximately 700-subject first cohort. Study-wide conclusions, independent of this receptor: Most TCR sequences were seen in very few donors, while some public TCRs were found in many individuals. Three of the identified cytomegalovirus-associated TCR beta chains were confirmed in vitro to be specific for cytomegalovirus antigens. In the study, roughly 160 TCR beta chains were listed as associated with cytomegalovirus. Subsequent analysis determined that TCRs grouped into clusters in the first cohort also showed a tendency toward co-occurrence across the roughly 120 validation repertoires, and about 93% of cluster scores exceeded 0. It was suggested by the authors that the approach could potentially be generalized to other disease states and immunological phenotypes. The classifier was reported to diagnose cytomegalovirus status with high specificity and sensitivity in both the original cohort and the validation cohort. A later analysis had no HLA typing for the validation cohort, so co-occurrence there was scored across all 120 or so repertoires.

The library was produced with the immunoSEQ multiplex PCR assay. Under the source paper's analysis protocol: A statistical classification framework was built to diagnose cytomegalovirus status from the catalog of TCR beta chain sequences. TCRdb holds this immuneACCESS table with in-frame rearrangements only. Some clones are missing; in checked studies, unresolved V genes explain under half, and the rest has no known cause. The D gene and trimming were derived from the DNA, and the V and J assignments and clone size from that table. Counted in this sample were approximately 150,000 clones; about nine tenths of them appeared once. The ten largest clones represent roughly 4.8% of the sample. From cysteine to phenylalanine, the CDR3 is 16 amino acids long. The CDR3 DNA has 48 bases and is translated from base 1. The junction carries 15 bases between V and J, which are trimmed by 3 bases and 1 base respectively. CDR1 and CDR2, looked up from the germline V gene, are LGHNA and YNFKEQ.

The sequence came from a man between 18 and 35 years old in good health and CMV-seropositive. The chain uses TRBV4-2 and TRBJ1-1; there is no confident call for the D gene. The sequencing sample was made of PBMCs. The bases read TGTGCCAGCAGCCAGGGCATTGGACTGAGGAACACTGAAGCTTTCTTT. This yields the protein CASSQGIGLRNTEAFF.